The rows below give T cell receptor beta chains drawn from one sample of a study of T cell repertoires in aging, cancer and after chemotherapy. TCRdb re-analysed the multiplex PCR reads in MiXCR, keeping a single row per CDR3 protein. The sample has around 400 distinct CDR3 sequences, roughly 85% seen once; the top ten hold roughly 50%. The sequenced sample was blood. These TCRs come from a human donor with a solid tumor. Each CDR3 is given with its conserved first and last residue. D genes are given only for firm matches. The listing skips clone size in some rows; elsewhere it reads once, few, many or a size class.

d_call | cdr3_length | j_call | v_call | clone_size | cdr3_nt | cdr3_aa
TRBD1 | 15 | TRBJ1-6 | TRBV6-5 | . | TGTGCCAGCAGTTTATCGTCAGGGGGAGGGTCACCCCTCCACTTT | CASSLSSGGGSPLHF
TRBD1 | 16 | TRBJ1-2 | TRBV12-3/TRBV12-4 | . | TGTGCCAGCAGTTCCTTACTAAGACAGGGACTATTTGGCTACACCTTC | CASSSLLRQGLFGYTF
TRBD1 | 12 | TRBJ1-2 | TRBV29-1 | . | TGCAGCGTGGGTCAGGGGGAGTATGGCTACACCTTC | CSVGQGEYGYTF
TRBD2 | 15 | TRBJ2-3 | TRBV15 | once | TGTGCCACCAGCAGTCTAGCGGCTAGCACAGATACGCAGTATTTT | CATSSLAASTDTQYF
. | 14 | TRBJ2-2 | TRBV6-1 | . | TGTGCCAGCACCAGAGGACAGACTACCGGGGAGCTGTTTTTT | CASTRGQTTGELFF
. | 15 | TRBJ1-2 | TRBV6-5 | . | TGTGCCAGCGCAAACGCCCTGGGCGGAGGCTATGGCTACACCTTC | CASANALGGGYGYTF
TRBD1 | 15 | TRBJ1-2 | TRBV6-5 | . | TGTGCCAGCAGTTACTCGATGGACAGGGGATATGGCTACACCTTC | CASSYSMDRGYGYTF
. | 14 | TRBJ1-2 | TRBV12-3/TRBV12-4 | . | TGTGCCAGCAGTCCCACGGGGGGGAACTATGGCTACACCTTC | CASSPTGGNYGYTF
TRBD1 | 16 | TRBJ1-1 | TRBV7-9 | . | TGTGCCAGCAGCTTGGCGGACAGGGGAAGGGACACTGAAGCTTTCTTT | CASSLADRGRDTEAFF
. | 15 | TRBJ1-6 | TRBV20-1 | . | TGCAGTGCTAGTTCGCAGGGGTACGGTAATTCACCCCTCCACTTT | CSASSQGYGNSPLHF
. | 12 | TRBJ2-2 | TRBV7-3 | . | TGTGCCAGCAGTCAGGGGACCGGGGAGCTGTTTTTT | CASSQGTGELFF
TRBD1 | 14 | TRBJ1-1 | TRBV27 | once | TGTGCCAGCAGTTTTGATAGGGGGCAGGGTGAAGCTTTCTTT | CASSFDRGQGEAFF
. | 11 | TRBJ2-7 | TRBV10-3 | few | TGTGCCATCAGCCCGGGCTACGAGCAGTACTTC | CAISPGYEQYF
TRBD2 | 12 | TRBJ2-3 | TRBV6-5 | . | TGTGCCAGCAGTCTGGGAGGGGATACGCAGTATTTT | CASSLGGDTQYF